The 20 T cell receptor beta chains given below trace back to one sample, sequenced in a study of CD8+ T cells in alopecia areata. Once RNA had been extracted, it was reverse transcribed into cDNA to act as the sequencing template. Some clones are missing from TCRdb's copy, which holds only in-frame ones; the method was immunoSEQ multiplex PCR. This table holds about 150,000 clones, over 70% found once. The specimen was CD8+ T cells sorted from blood, collected at week 0. The receptors here all came from a human donor with alopecia areata.

The genes are TRBV7-9 and TRBJ2-7, with 9 bases aligning to TRBD1. Unmatched junction bases numbered 2, after V lost 3 bases and J lost 2 bases. This CDR3 comprises 14 residues. CDR1 is SEHNR and CDR2 is FQNEAQ in the germline V gene (reference sequence). The CDR3 DNA follows: TGTGCCAGCAGCTTTCGGGACAGGGCCTACGAGCAGTACTTC. Its protein is CASSFRDRAYEQYF. Full variable domain (missing parts from reference TRBV7-9 and TRBJ2-7): DTGVSQNPRHKITKRGQNVTFRCDPISEHNRLYWYRQTLGQGPEFLTYFQNEAQLEKSRLLSDRFSAERPKGSFSTLEIQRTEQGDSAMYLCASSFRDRAYEQYFGPGTRLTVT.

The V gene is TRBV30, the J gene TRBJ2-1; D remains unclear. V gave up 1 base and J gave up 6 bases, with 7 bases separating them. Germline loops: CDR1 GTSNPN, CDR2 SVGIG (reference sequence). CDR3 size: 12 residues. The CDR3 sequence is CAWSGVFNEQFF. The CDR3 DNA sequence: TGTGCCTGGAGTGGGGTATTCAATGAGCAGTTCTTC.

The chain recombines TRBV27 with TRBJ2-3; D could derive from TRBD1 or TRBD2 (5 bases each). Germline V gene lookup returns CDR1 MNHEY and CDR2 SMNVEV (reference sequence). The CDR3 is 14 residues long. Trimming cost V 7 bases and J 3 bases, with 14 bases left between them. CDR3 sequence: CASKDIRGTDTQYF. The CDR3, as DNA: TGTGCCAGCAAGGACATCAGAGGGACAGATACGCAGTATTTT.

V gene TRBV11-2 combines with J gene TRBJ2-3, with a possible D match to TRBD1 (6 bases). This CDR3 spans 15 amino acids. From germline, CDR1 is SGHAT and CDR2 FQNNGV. Trimming shortened V by 6 bases and J by 5 bases, and 18 bases separated the two germline ends. The CDR3 loop reads CASSPNQGSRDTQYF. The CDR3 nucleotides are TGTGCCAGCAGTCCTAACCAGGGGTCCAGAGATACGCAGTATTTT.

This clone was picked up a small number of times. The chain combines TRBV11-1 with TRBJ2-1, with D possibly matching TRBD1 (5 bases). V was cut by 1 base and J by 10 bases, with 11 bases left in between. Germline CDR1 and CDR2: SGHAT and FQDESV (reference sequence). The CDR3 spans 13 residues. The CDR3 sequence is CASSLGQGWEQFF. CDR3 DNA: TGTGCCAGCAGCTTAGGCCAGGGCTGGGAGCAGTTCTTC.

The rearrangement links TRBV2 to TRBJ2-3; D possibly corresponds to TRBD2 (5 bases). Germline lookup yields CDR1 SNHLY and CDR2 FYNNEI. V was trimmed by 5 bases and J by 3 bases, leaving 15 bases between them. This CDR3 spans 15 amino acids. CDR3 sequence: CASSRPDSGTDTQYF. In nucleotides, the CDR3 is TGTGCCAGCAGTAGACCGGATTCGGGAACAGATACGCAGTATTTT.

The chain links TRBV5-1 to TRBJ2-2; D unresolved. This CDR3 contains 14 residues. The germline V gene has CDR1 SGHRS and CDR2 YFSETQ. V dropped 4 bases and J dropped 0 bases, with 7 bases sitting between them. The CDR3 protein is CASSVEANTGELFF. CDR3 DNA: TGCGCCAGCAGCGTCGAAGCGAACACCGGGGAGCTGTTTTTT.

V and J are TRBV7-9 and TRBJ2-3; D tentatively reads TRBD1 or TRBD2 (6 bases each). CDR3 size: 15 residues. The ends were cut back, 5 bases at V and 2 bases at J, with 14 bases in the middle. The germline V gene encodes CDR1 SEHNR and CDR2 FQNEAQ (reference sequence). CDR3 amino acids: CASSPRGRTTDTQYF. CDR3 sequence (DNA): TGTGCCAGCAGCCCAAGGGGGAGGACCACAGATACGCAGTATTTT.

This chain joins TRBV5-1 and TRBJ2-7; D possibly corresponds to TRBD1 (6 bases). From germline, CDR1 is SGHRS and CDR2 YFSETQ. V shed 2 bases and J shed 6 bases, with 9 bases lying between them. CDR3 length: 12 residues. The CDR3 DNA sequence: TGCGCCAGCAGCTTACAGGGTCGCGAGCAGTACTTC. This sequence encodes CASSLQGREQYF.

This rearrangement joins TRBV6-4 to TRBJ2-1; TRBD2 might be the D (5 bases). This CDR3 spans 15 amino acids. Trimming removed 3 bases at V and 4 bases at J, with 13 bases between. The germline V gene encodes CDR1 MRHNA and CDR2 SNTAGT. The DNA for the CDR3 is TGTGCCAGCAGTGAAGCCGCGGGCTTGTACAATGAGCAGTTCTTC. This translates into CASSEAAGLYNEQFF.

This chain links TRBV7-9 with TRBJ2-3; possibly TRBD2 for D (5 bases). Looked up from germline, CDR1 is SEHNR and CDR2 is FQNEAQ (reference sequence). CDR3 length: 14 residues. V shed 2 bases and J shed 3 bases, with 9 bases lying between them. In nucleotides, the CDR3 is TGTGCCAGCAGCTTACGGGGTTCAACAGATACGCAGTATTTT. Protein sequence: CASSLRGSTDTQYF.

The chain combines TRBV5-4 with TRBJ2-3, with TRBD2 matching over 8 bases. CDR3 length: 17 residues. Trimming cost V 4 bases and J 0 bases; bases outside gene matches: 10. Germline lookup yields CDR1 SGHNT and CDR2 YYREEE (reference sequence). The CDR3 loop is CASSAHGGGRSTDTQYF. The CDR3 DNA reads TGTGCCAGCAGCGCCCATGGAGGCGGGAGGAGCACAGATACGCAGTATTTT. The whole variable domain, filled in from reference TRBV5-4 and TRBJ2-3, reads ETGVTQSPTHLIKTRGQQVTLRCSSQSGHNTVSWYQQALGQGPQFIFQYYREEENGRGNFPPRFSGLQFPNYSSELNVNALELDDSALYLCASSAHGGGRSTDTQYFGPGTRLTVL.

This clone was counted between two and nine times. This rearrangement joins TRBV5-1 to TRBJ2-1, with a possible D match to TRBD2 (6 bases). V lost 3 bases and J 3 bases, leaving 16 bases between the germline ends. The CDR3 length is 16 residues. Germline V gene sequence: CDR1 SGHRS, CDR2 YFSETQ. The CDR3 bases are TGCGCCAGCAGCTCCCCGGGCGGGATCGACTACAATGAGCAGTTCTTC. Translated, it gives CASSSPGGIDYNEQFF.

For the CDR3, the DNA is TGTGCCAGCAGCCGACCCCGTTGGGGAGGTCAGCCCCAGCATTTT. Protein sequence: CASSRPRWGGQPQHF. The V and J genes are TRBV6-5 and TRBJ1-5; D gene ambiguous. The CDR3 has 15 amino acids. Per germline, CDR1 MNHEY and CDR2 SVGAGI. V was cut by 6 bases and J by 6 bases, with 18 bases left in between.

The chain carries TRBV29-1 and TRBJ2-1; perhaps D is TRBD1 or TRBD2 (5 bases each). Trimming removed 4 bases from V and 1 base from J, with 14 bases in between. Germline-derived CDR1 and CDR2 are SQVTM and ANQGSEA. The CDR3 is 15 residues long. The CDR3 DNA reads as TGCAGCGTTGCGGGCGAGGGACCATCCTACAATGAGCAGTTCTTC. Protein product: CSVAGEGPSYNEQFF.

This chain links TRBV30 with TRBJ2-2; D might be TRBD1 or TRBD2, each matching 5 bases. Trimming took off 3 bases at V and 3 bases at J, with 8 bases between the two ends. Germline CDR1 is GTSNPN and CDR2 is SVGIG (reference sequence). CDR3 length equals 13 residues. The DNA for the CDR3 is TGTGCCTGGAGCCCGGGACACACCGGGGAGCTGTTTTTT. Translation: CAWSPGHTGELFF.

The gene calls are TRBV2 and TRBJ2-7; TRBD2 is a possible D gene (6 bases). Deletions cut 8 bases from V and 3 bases from J, with 11 bases between. CDR1 and CDR2 (germline): SNHLY, FYNNEI. The CDR3 has 12 amino acids. This CDR3 reads CASRGGIYEQYF. CDR3 coding DNA: TGTGCCAGCCGTGGGGGGATCTACGAGCAGTACTTC.

V is TRBV29-1 and J is TRBJ2-7; weak D call: TRBD2 (6 bases). V lost 1 base and J 2 bases, leaving 12 bases between the germline ends. The CDR3 consists of 14 residues. Germline loops: CDR1 SQVTM, CDR2 ANQGSEA. The CDR3 region has the DNA TGCAGCGTTGAAGTTAGGCGGGGTGCCTACGAGCAGTACTTC. It translates to CSVEVRRGAYEQYF.

The gene calls are TRBV7-9 and TRBJ2-1; 7 bases match TRBD2. With V trimmed by 11 bases and J by 2 bases, 3 bases remained unmatched. The length of the CDR3 is 12 residues. Germline V gene sequence: CDR1 SEHNR, CDR2 FQNEAQ (reference sequence). The DNA for the CDR3 is TGTGCCGGCGGACTAGCCTACAATGAGCAGTTCTTC. Amino acids: CAGGLAYNEQFF.

This chain connects TRBV6-5 to TRBJ2-6, with a tentative D call TRBD1 (6 bases). The V end was cut by 6 bases, the J end by 5 bases, with 11 bases between. The germline CDR1 and CDR2 sequences are MNHEY and SVGAGI. This CDR3 spans 14 amino acids. The CDR3 region is CASSRRDRANVLTF. Written as DNA, the CDR3 is TGTGCCAGCAGCCGCCGGGACAGGGCCAACGTCCTGACTTTC.